This T cell receptor (beta chain) was documented in a study of blood T cell repertoires in COVID-19. Study in general: From the United States, Italy and Spain came samples of acute and convalescent COVID-19. The cDNA or gDNA used as material had been derived from T cells, B-cell-depleted T cells, or PBMCs.

CDR3 length: 11 amino acids. Germline V gene data show CDR1 as LGHDT and CDR2 as YNNKEL (reference sequence). V lost 8 bases to trimming and J lost 5 bases, with 8 bases between them. The assay was immunoSEQ multiplex PCR, and TCRdb's table has in-frame clones only and misses some. The top ten hold 2.5% to 3% of the sample, which has under 250,000 clones, 70% to 90% seen once. The J gene is TRBJ2-3, the V gene TRBV3-1 (or the pseudogene TRBV3-2), with D maybe TRBD2 (5 bases). The specimen sequenced was peripheral blood. This sequence originates from a woman between 65 and 79 years old with active or convalescent COVID-19. CDR3 region: CASQEGDTQYF. The CDR3 DNA sequence: TGTGCCAGCCAAGAGGGAGATACGCAGTATTTT.